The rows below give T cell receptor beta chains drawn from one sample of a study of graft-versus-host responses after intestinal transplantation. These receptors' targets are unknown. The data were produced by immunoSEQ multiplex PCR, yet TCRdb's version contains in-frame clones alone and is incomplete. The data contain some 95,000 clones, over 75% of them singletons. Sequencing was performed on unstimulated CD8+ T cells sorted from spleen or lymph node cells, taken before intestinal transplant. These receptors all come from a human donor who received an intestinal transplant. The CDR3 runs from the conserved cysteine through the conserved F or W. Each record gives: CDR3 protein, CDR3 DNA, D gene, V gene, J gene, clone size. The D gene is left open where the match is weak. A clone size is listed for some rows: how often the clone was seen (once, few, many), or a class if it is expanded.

cdr3_aa: CASSSTDRENYGYTF; cdr3_nt: TGTGCCAGCAGCTCCACGGACAGGGAGAACTATGGCTACACCTTC; d_call: TRBD1; v_call: TRBV7-9; j_call: TRBJ1-2; clone_size: -
cdr3_aa: CAWSTSNTGELFF; cdr3_nt: TGTGCCTGGAGTACTTCGAACACCGGGGAGCTGTTTTTT; d_call: -; v_call: TRBV30; j_call: TRBJ2-2; clone_size: -
cdr3_aa: CASSPDGGFSTDTQYF; cdr3_nt: TGCGCCAGCAGCCCCGACGGAGGATTTTCCACAGATACGCAGTATTTT; d_call: -; v_call: TRBV4-1; j_call: TRBJ2-3; clone_size: -
cdr3_aa: CASSPGQGAGYGYTF; cdr3_nt: TGTGCCAGCAGCCCCGGACAGGGGGCGGGCTATGGCTACACCTTC; d_call: TRBD1; v_call: TRBV7-9; j_call: TRBJ1-2; clone_size: -
cdr3_aa: CASRIGSGAYEQYF; cdr3_nt: TGCGCCAGCAGAATTGGGTCGGGGGCCTACGAGCAGTACTTC; d_call: -; v_call: TRBV5-1; j_call: TRBJ2-7; clone_size: -
cdr3_aa: CASSAGQGAYEQYF; cdr3_nt: TGTGCCAGCAGCGCAGGACAGGGGGCCTACGAGCAGTACTTC; d_call: TRBD1; v_call: TRBV7-9; j_call: TRBJ2-7; clone_size: -
cdr3_aa: CASSQDVEGIVGYTF; cdr3_nt: TGCGCCAGCAGCCAAGACGTCGAGGGAATAGTGGGCTACACCTTC; d_call: -; v_call: TRBV4-1; j_call: TRBJ1-2; clone_size: -
cdr3_aa: CAISETGGANTEAFF; cdr3_nt: TGTGCCATCAGTGAGACAGGGGGGGCGAACACTGAAGCTTTCTTT; d_call: TRBD1; v_call: TRBV10-3; j_call: TRBJ1-1; clone_size: -
cdr3_aa: CASSLGSDRESEQYF; cdr3_nt: TGTGCCAGCAGCTTGGGCTCGGACAGGGAAAGCGAGCAGTACTTC; d_call: TRBD1; v_call: TRBV7-9; j_call: TRBJ2-7; clone_size: -
cdr3_aa: CASRDKQGLHGYTF; cdr3_nt: TGTGCCAGCAGGGACAAGCAGGGTCTTCATGGCTACACCTTC; d_call: -; v_call: TRBV6-1; j_call: TRBJ1-2; clone_size: -
cdr3_aa: CASSEGDRDNSPLHF; cdr3_nt: TGTGCCAGCAGTGAAGGGGACAGGGATAATTCACCCCTCCACTTT; d_call: TRBD1; v_call: TRBV6-1; j_call: TRBJ1-6; clone_size: -
cdr3_aa: CASSPGQDNTGELFF; cdr3_nt: TGTGCCAGCTCACCAGGACAGGATAACACCGGGGAGCTGTTTTTT; d_call: TRBD1; v_call: TRBV18; j_call: TRBJ2-2; clone_size: -
cdr3_aa: CASSPPFTGELFF; cdr3_nt: TGTGCCAGCAGCCCCCCTTTCACCGGGGAGCTGTTTTTT; d_call: -; v_call: TRBV5-6; j_call: TRBJ2-2; clone_size: -
cdr3_aa: CASRGGATYEQYF; cdr3_nt: TGCGCCAGCAGAGGGGGGGCAACCTACGAGCAGTACTTC; d_call: -; v_call: TRBV5-1; j_call: TRBJ2-7; clone_size: -
cdr3_aa: CASQGPGQPQHF; cdr3_nt: TGTGCTAGTCAGGGGCCGGGACAGCCCCAGCATTTT; d_call: -; v_call: TRBV12-5; j_call: TRBJ1-5; clone_size: -
cdr3_aa: CASSLWQGETQYF; cdr3_nt: TGTGCCAGCAGCTTATGGCAGGGAGAGACCCAGTACTTC; d_call: -; v_call: TRBV7-9; j_call: TRBJ2-5; clone_size: -
cdr3_aa: CASSLGLWSSSGNTIYF; cdr3_nt: TGTGCCAGCAGTTTAGGTTTGTGGTCGAGCTCTGGAAACACCATATATTTT; d_call: -; v_call: TRBV28; j_call: TRBJ1-3; clone_size: -
cdr3_aa: CASTAGASTDTQYF; cdr3_nt: TGTGCCAGCACCGCGGGGGCGAGCACAGATACGCAGTATTTT; d_call: -; v_call: TRBV13; j_call: TRBJ2-3; clone_size: -
cdr3_aa: CASSQDRAGGPYNEQFF; cdr3_nt: TGCGCCAGCAGCCAAGATCGAGCGGGGGGGCCCTACAATGAGCAGTTCTTC; d_call: TRBD2; v_call: TRBV4-3; j_call: TRBJ2-1; clone_size: -
cdr3_aa: CAWSVPGQGKDTQYF; cdr3_nt: TGTGCCTGGAGTGTGCCGGGACAGGGAAAGGATACGCAGTATTTT; d_call: TRBD1; v_call: TRBV30; j_call: TRBJ2-3; clone_size: -
cdr3_aa: CASSAPPTSGSQVSTDTQYF; cdr3_nt: TGTGCCAGCAGCGCACCCCCAACTAGCGGGAGTCAAGTTAGCACAGATACGCAGTATTTT; d_call: TRBD2; v_call: TRBV9; j_call: TRBJ2-3; clone_size: -
cdr3_aa: CASSQQGYYGYTF; cdr3_nt: TGTGCCAGCAGCCAACAGGGCTATTATGGCTACACCTTC; d_call: -; v_call: TRBV14; j_call: TRBJ1-2; clone_size: -
cdr3_aa: CASSIGGGPVYEQYF; cdr3_nt: TGTGCCAGCAGCATTGGCGGGGGCCCAGTGTACGAGCAGTACTTC; d_call: -; v_call: TRBV6-5; j_call: TRBJ2-7; clone_size: -
cdr3_aa: CASSLGAGSGELFF; cdr3_nt: TGTGCCAGCAGTTTAGGGGCAGGGTCCGGGGAGCTGTTTTTT; d_call: -; v_call: TRBV27; j_call: TRBJ2-2; clone_size: -
cdr3_aa: CASSLWDTGSTDTQYF; cdr3_nt: TGTGCCAGCAGTTTGTGGGACACCGGGAGCACAGATACGCAGTATTTT; d_call: -; v_call: TRBV27; j_call: TRBJ2-3; clone_size: -
cdr3_aa: CSVAPGRASYEQYF; cdr3_nt: TGCAGCGTTGCCCCAGGCAGGGCCTCCTACGAGCAGTACTTC; d_call: -; v_call: TRBV29-1; j_call: TRBJ2-7; clone_size: -
cdr3_aa: CATSGLATNEKLFF; cdr3_nt: TGTGCCACCAGCGGACTGGCAACTAATGAAAAACTGTTTTTT; d_call: -; v_call: TRBV15; j_call: TRBJ1-4; clone_size: -
cdr3_aa: CASSSTGYLTMDTQYF; cdr3_nt: TGTGCCAGCAGCTCTACCGGGTACTTAACTATGGATACGCAGTATTTT; d_call: -; v_call: TRBV13; j_call: TRBJ2-3; clone_size: -
cdr3_aa: CASSIGLAGRNEQFF; cdr3_nt: TGTGCCAGTAGTATTGGACTAGCGGGAAGGAATGAGCAGTTCTTC; d_call: TRBD2; v_call: TRBV19; j_call: TRBJ2-1; clone_size: -
cdr3_aa: CASSIGKDRAGNEQFF; cdr3_nt: TGTGCCAGTAGTATTGGGAAGGACAGGGCAGGCAATGAGCAGTTCTTC; d_call: TRBD1; v_call: TRBV19; j_call: TRBJ2-1; clone_size: -
cdr3_aa: CASSLGPSGTGAPYEQYF; cdr3_nt: TGTGCCAGCAGCTTAGGACCCTCTGGGACAGGGGCGCCGTACGAGCAGTACTTC; d_call: TRBD1; v_call: TRBV7-3; j_call: TRBJ2-7; clone_size: -
cdr3_aa: CASSLVGEGPNTEAFF; cdr3_nt: TGTGCCAGCAGTTTGGTTGGGGAGGGACCAAACACTGAAGCTTTCTTT; d_call: -; v_call: TRBV28; j_call: TRBJ1-1; clone_size: -
cdr3_aa: CAVNRGENTEAFF; cdr3_nt: TGTGCCGTAAACAGGGGGGAGAACACTGAAGCTTTCTTT; d_call: TRBD1; v_call: TRBV6-5; j_call: TRBJ1-1; clone_size: -
cdr3_aa: CASSLGGGLAVGETQYF; cdr3_nt: TGTGCCAGCAGCTTAGGAGGAGGACTAGCGGTAGGAGAGACCCAGTACTTC; d_call: TRBD2; v_call: TRBV7-8; j_call: TRBJ2-5; clone_size: -
cdr3_aa: CASSQDLPGLGYTEAFF; cdr3_nt: TGCGCCAGCAGCCAAGATCTCCCAGGGCTGGGGTACACTGAAGCTTTCTTT; d_call: -; v_call: TRBV4-3; j_call: TRBJ1-1; clone_size: -
cdr3_aa: CASRQPYTGELFF; cdr3_nt: TGTGCCAGCAGACAGCCCTACACCGGGGAGCTGTTTTTT; d_call: -; v_call: TRBV28; j_call: TRBJ2-2; clone_size: -
cdr3_aa: CASSLQTSPRNNEQFF; cdr3_nt: TGTGCCAGCAGTTTACAGACTAGTCCTCGGAACAATGAGCAGTTCTTC; d_call: -; v_call: TRBV6-5; j_call: TRBJ2-1; clone_size: -
cdr3_aa: CASSQSGGRYEQYF; cdr3_nt: TGCGCCAGCAGCCAATCCGGAGGGAGATACGAGCAGTACTTC; d_call: -; v_call: TRBV4-1; j_call: TRBJ2-7; clone_size: -
cdr3_aa: CASSPKVDRGPYGYTF; cdr3_nt: TGTGCCAGCAGCCCGAAGGTGGACAGGGGACCCTATGGCTACACCTTC; d_call: TRBD1; v_call: TRBV4-2; j_call: TRBJ1-2; clone_size: -
cdr3_aa: CAGGQGYEQYF; cdr3_nt: TGTGCCGGGGGACAGGGCTACGAGCAGTACTTC; d_call: TRBD1; v_call: TRBV7-9; j_call: TRBJ2-7; clone_size: -
cdr3_aa: CASSVKGLPQETQYF; cdr3_nt: TGTGCCAGCAGCGTTAAGGGACTACCACAAGAGACCCAGTACTTC; d_call: TRBD2; v_call: TRBV9; j_call: TRBJ2-5; clone_size: -
cdr3_aa: CASSQDTMGPAVRGNYGYTF; cdr3_nt: TGCGCCAGCAGCCAAGATACTATGGGTCCCGCAGTCAGGGGCAACTATGGCTACACCTTC; d_call: -; v_call: TRBV4-1; j_call: TRBJ1-2; clone_size: -
cdr3_aa: CARSEMGQGYEQYF; cdr3_nt: TGTGCCCGGTCGGAAATGGGACAGGGTTACGAGCAGTACTTC; d_call: TRBD1; v_call: TRBV30; j_call: TRBJ2-7; clone_size: -
cdr3_aa: CASSGLAGYEQYF; cdr3_nt: TGTGCCAGCAGCGGACTAGCGGGGTACGAGCAGTACTTC; d_call: TRBD2; v_call: TRBV9; j_call: TRBJ2-7; clone_size: -
cdr3_aa: CASSLTGGADTQYF; cdr3_nt: TGTGCCAGCAGTCTAACAGGGGGTGCAGATACGCAGTATTTT; d_call: TRBD1; v_call: TRBV6-6; j_call: TRBJ2-3; clone_size: -
cdr3_aa: CASSLLDSGANVLTF; cdr3_nt: TGTGCCAGCAGCTTGTTAGATTCTGGGGCCAACGTCCTGACTTTC; d_call: -; v_call: TRBV5-4; j_call: TRBJ2-6; clone_size: once
cdr3_aa: CASSFANRGTGNTIYF; cdr3_nt: TGTGCCAGCAGCTTTGCGAACAGGGGGACGGGAAACACCATATATTTT; d_call: TRBD1; v_call: TRBV5-6; j_call: TRBJ1-3; clone_size: -
cdr3_aa: CASSQVTSSYEQYF; cdr3_nt: TGCGCCAGCAGCCAAGTTACAAGTTCCTACGAGCAGTACTTC; d_call: -; v_call: TRBV4-1; j_call: TRBJ2-7; clone_size: -
cdr3_aa: CSGRRENTGELFF; cdr3_nt: TGCAGCGGGAGGAGGGAAAACACCGGGGAGCTGTTTTTT; d_call: -; v_call: TRBV29-1; j_call: TRBJ2-2; clone_size: -
cdr3_aa: CAWSPLEETQYF; cdr3_nt: TGTGCCTGGAGTCCTCTCGAAGAGACCCAGTACTTC; d_call: -; v_call: TRBV30; j_call: TRBJ2-5; clone_size: -
cdr3_aa: CASSGGPYEQYF; cdr3_nt: TGTGCCAGCAGTGGAGGTCCCTACGAGCAGTACTTC; d_call: -; v_call: TRBV27; j_call: TRBJ2-7; clone_size: -